A single sample is the source of the 18 T cell receptor beta chains below, sequenced in a study of T cell responses to AZD1222 COVID-19 vaccine. Clones were read by immunoSEQ multiplex PCR, and TCRdb kept only the in-frame ones, dropping some. The sample lists roughly 160,000 clones, roughly 92% occurring once. The starting material was peripheral blood, obtained on day 0 of AZD1222 vaccination. The origin of the receptors is an adult in good health.

This chain joins TRBV2 and TRBJ2-5, with a weak D call TRBD2 (5 bases). V was trimmed by 7 bases and J by 7 bases, leaving 13 bases between them. Germline V gene lookup returns CDR1 SNHLY and CDR2 FYNNEI. The CDR3 length is 12 residues. The CDR3 region has the DNA TGTGCCAGCACTCGCGAAGGAGGGACCCAGTACTTC. Translation gives CASTREGGTQYF.

Only one count was recorded for this clone. The chain has TRBV2 and TRBJ2-3; 8 positions agree with TRBD2. Losses at the gene ends were 5 bases for V and 0 bases for J; bases not matched to a gene: 4. CDR3 size: 15 residues. Looked up from germline, CDR1 is SNHLY and CDR2 is FYNNEI. The DNA of the CDR3 is TGTGCCAGCAGTTATAGCGGGACAAGCACAGATACGCAGTATTTT. Translation: CASSYSGTSTDTQYF.

The V gene is TRBV19, the J gene TRBJ1-2; no definite D call. Germline assignment: CDR1 LNHDA and CDR2 SQIVND (reference sequence). The CDR3 totals 15 residues. Trimming took off 6 bases at V and 5 bases at J, with 19 bases between the two ends. CDR3 bases: TGTGCCAGTAGCCGTGGGTTGGGCAGGTATTATGGCTACACCTTC. Its translation: CASSRGLGRYYGYTF.

The chain carries TRBV3-1 (or the pseudogene TRBV3-2) and TRBJ2-3; TRBD2 matches 12 bases. CDR1 is LGHDT, CDR2 YNNKEL, per germline (reference sequence). The CDR3 is made up of 18 amino acids. The junction had 7 bases not matched to a gene; V was cut back by 1 base and J by 2 bases. The CDR3 sequence is CASSQGIGLAGNTDTQYF. The CDR3, as DNA: TGTGCCAGCAGCCAAGGAATAGGACTAGCGGGAAACACAGATACGCAGTATTTT.

This chain links TRBV7-3 with TRBJ2-2; 13 nucleotides align to TRBD2. This CDR3 spans 16 amino acids. The germline V gene has CDR1 SGHTA and CDR2 FQGTGA. Trimming cost V 5 bases and J 4 bases; bases outside gene matches: 4. The CDR3 region has the DNA TGTGCCAGCAGCCCCCGACTAGCGGGAGGCACCGGGGAGCTGTTTTTT. As protein: CASSPRLAGGTGELFF.

This clone was counted a single time. The V gene is TRBV3-1 (or the pseudogene TRBV3-2), the J gene TRBJ1-6, with D uncertain. The CDR3 extends over 12 amino acids. CDR1 LGHDT and CDR2 YNNKEL come from the germline V gene (reference sequence). The germline V and J ends were trimmed by 4 bases and 9 bases, with 7 bases remaining between them. The chain's CDR3 is CASSPFGSPLHF. CDR3 DNA: TGTGCCAGCAGCCCCTTCGGTTCACCCCTCCACTTT.

V is TRBV28 and J is TRBJ1-2, with D possibly TRBD1 on 5 matching bases. V shed 4 bases and J shed 7 bases, with 16 bases lying between them. From germline, CDR1 is MDHEN and CDR2 SYDVKM. The CDR3 covers 14 residues. This CDR3 is CASSSGTLGAGYTF. In nucleotides, the CDR3 is TGTGCCAGCAGTTCAGGGACTCTCGGAGCTGGCTACACCTTC.

The CDR3 loop reads CASSSSGGSGANVLTF. The CDR3 DNA is TGTGCCAGTAGTAGTTCAGGGGGATCTGGGGCCAACGTCCTGACTTTC. The V and J genes are TRBV19 and TRBJ2-6; 7 bases map to TRBD1. CDR3 length: 16 residues. Germline V gives CDR1 LNHDA, CDR2 SQIVND (reference sequence). With V trimmed by 4 bases and J by 1 base, 4 bases remained unmatched.

The rearrangement joins TRBV5-1 to TRBJ1-3; D call uncertain. CDR1 and CDR2 (germline): SGHRS, YFSETQ. The CDR3 is 16 residues long. The ends were cut back, 4 bases at V and 0 bases at J, with 14 bases in the middle. The CDR3 loop reads CASSRAGGASGNTIYF. The DNA for the CDR3 is TGCGCCAGCAGCCGGGCCGGCGGAGCCTCTGGAAACACCATATATTTT. Together with reference TRBV5-1 and TRBJ1-3, the CDR3 gives the full variable domain: KAGVTQTPRYLIKTRGQQVTLSCSPISGHRSVSWYQQTPGQGLQFLFEYFSETQRNKGNFPGRFSGRQFSNSRSEMNVSTLELGDSALYLCASSRAGGASGNTIYFGEGSWLTVV.

The V gene is TRBV30, the J gene TRBJ2-6; D call uncertain. V was cut by 1 base and J by 2 bases, with 6 bases left in between. This CDR3 is built from 14 residues. CDR1 and CDR2 from the germline V gene are GTSNPN and SVGIG (reference sequence). The CDR3 nucleotides read TGTGCCTGGAGTGGCCAGACTGGGGCCAACGTCCTGACTTTC. Translating it yields CAWSGQTGANVLTF.

Here the CDR3 DNA reads TGTGCCAGCAGTTCTCCTTCGATTCAAGGCTATGGCTACACCTTC. It specifies CASSSPSIQGYGYTF. The chain combines TRBV6-5 with TRBJ1-2; no firm D call. Per germline, CDR1 MNHEY and CDR2 SVGAGI. V was trimmed by 4 bases and J by 4 bases, leaving 16 bases between them. This CDR3 region has 15 residues.

The chain couples TRBV18 to TRBJ1-1; D is perhaps TRBD1 (6 bases). CDR1 is KGHSH, CDR2 LQKENI, per germline. The CDR3 runs to 13 residues. The ends were cut back, 7 bases at V and 2 bases at J, with 11 bases in the middle. The CDR3 loop reads CASFTGINTEAFF. CDR3 sequence (DNA): TGTGCCAGCTTTACAGGGATAAACACTGAAGCTTTCTTT.

The chain combines TRBV27 with TRBJ2-1, with a tentative D call TRBD1 (6 bases). With 4 bases removed from V and 0 bases from J, the gap between germline ends came to 13 bases. CDR1 and CDR2 from the germline V gene are MNHEY and SMNVEV (reference sequence). The CDR3 covers 16 residues. The CDR3 bases are TGTGCCAGCAGTTCCCTACAGGGTATCTCCTACAATGAGCAGTTCTTC. Translating it yields CASSSLQGISYNEQFF.

For the CDR3, the DNA is TGTGCCAGCAGTTTAAGGGGGACAGGGCGAATCTATGGCTACACCTTC. As protein: CASSLRGTGRIYGYTF. The genes are TRBV28 and TRBJ1-2; 9 positions match TRBD1. Germline CDR1 reads MDHEN; CDR2 reads SYDVKM. V was pared by 2 bases and J by 4 bases, with 8 bases of the junction left unmatched. The CDR3 is 16 residues long.

The V and J genes are TRBV27 and TRBJ2-2, with TRBD1 matching over 8 bases. This CDR3 spans 15 amino acids. The germline V gene has CDR1 MNHEY and CDR2 SMNVEV (reference sequence). V was clipped by 6 bases and J by 5 bases; unmatched bases: 8. The CDR3 region has the DNA TGTGCCAGCAGCCTCGGACAGGGATGGACCGGGGAGCTGTTTTTT. This gives the protein CASSLGQGWTGELFF.

As to this clone: Other DNA sequences in the sample encode the same CDR3. The genes are TRBV28 and TRBJ1-2, with D uncertain. Germline V CDR1 and CDR2: MDHEN, SYDVKM. Deletions cut 5 bases from V and 0 bases from J, with 7 bases between. The CDR3 is made up of 13 amino acids. CDR3 loop: CASSLRTNYGYTF. CDR3 sequence (DNA): TGTGCCAGCAGTCTACGGACTAACTATGGCTACACCTTC.

This clone came up once. J is TRBJ2-2 and V is TRBV7-3; 9 nucleotides agree with TRBD2. The CDR3 totals 14 residues. In germline, CDR1 is SGHTA, CDR2 FQGTGA. The J segment lost 8 bases and the V segment lost 4 bases, leaving 5 bases of the junction unmatched. For the CDR3, the DNA is TGTGCCAGCAGCTCGGGACTAGCCAGGGGGGAGCTGTTTTTT. It codes for CASSSGLARGELFF.

The V call is TRBV6-5, the J call TRBJ1-4; 7 positions agree with TRBD1. Germline CDR1 and CDR2: MNHEY and SVGAGI. Germline trimming cut 6 bases from V and 2 bases from J; bases unmatched to any gene: 3. CDR3 length: 14 amino acids. The CDR3 reads CASRPTGTNEKLFF. For the CDR3, the DNA is TGTGCCAGCAGGCCGACAGGGACTAATGAAAAACTGTTTTTT.